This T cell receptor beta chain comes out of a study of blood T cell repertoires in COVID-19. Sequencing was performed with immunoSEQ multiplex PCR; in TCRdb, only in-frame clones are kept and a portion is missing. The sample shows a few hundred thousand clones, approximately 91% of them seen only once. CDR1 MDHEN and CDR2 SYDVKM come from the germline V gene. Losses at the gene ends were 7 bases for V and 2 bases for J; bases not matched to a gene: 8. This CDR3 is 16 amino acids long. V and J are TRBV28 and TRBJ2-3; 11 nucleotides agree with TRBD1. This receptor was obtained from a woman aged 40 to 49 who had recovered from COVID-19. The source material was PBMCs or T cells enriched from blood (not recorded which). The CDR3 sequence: CASNGQGAEDTDTQYF. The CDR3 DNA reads TGTGCCAGCAACGGACAGGGGGCGGAGGACACAGATACGCAGTATTTT.